The rows below give T cell receptor beta chains drawn from one sample of a study of blood T cell repertoires in COVID-19. Produced via immunoSEQ multiplex PCR; TCRdb's table is partial and in-frame only. This table has about 24,000 clones, 86% appearing once. The sample taken for sequencing was peripheral blood. These receptors were taken from a middle-aged man with active COVID-19. Both conserved end residues are part of each CDR3. Each record gives: J gene, V gene, D gene, CDR3 protein. A D gene is named only where the DNA matches it firmly.

TRBJ1-3	TRBV19	-	CASSWAGIAGNTIYF
TRBJ1-5	TRBV7-2	-	CASSLLAGISNQPQHF
TRBJ2-5	TRBV5-1	-	CASSPGTGETQYF
TRBJ1-2	TRBV28	-	CASSLAGSYGYTF
TRBJ2-3	TRBV7-2	-	CASSLVVSTGIDTQYF
TRBJ2-5	TRBV5-4	TRBD2	CASSLGPGRTSGETQYF
TRBJ2-3	TRBV4-3	-	CASSQVSGEPDTQYF
TRBJ1-2	TRBV20-1	-	CSASPDRSFGYTF
TRBJ1-5	TRBV18	-	CASSQGLDQPQHF
TRBJ2-1	TRBV18	TRBD1	CASSPGTGDYEQFF
TRBJ1-2	TRBV11-3	TRBD1	CASSPQSTGTAYYGYTF